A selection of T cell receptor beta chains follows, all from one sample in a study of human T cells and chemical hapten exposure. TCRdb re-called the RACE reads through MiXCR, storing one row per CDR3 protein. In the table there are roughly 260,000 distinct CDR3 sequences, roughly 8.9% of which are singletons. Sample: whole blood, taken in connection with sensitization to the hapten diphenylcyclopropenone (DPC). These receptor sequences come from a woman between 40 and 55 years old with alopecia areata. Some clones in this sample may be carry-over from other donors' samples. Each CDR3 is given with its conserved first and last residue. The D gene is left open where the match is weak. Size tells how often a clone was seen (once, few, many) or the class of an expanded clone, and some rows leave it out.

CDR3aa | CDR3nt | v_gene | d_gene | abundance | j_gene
CSVRAWENEQFF | TGCAGCGTGCGGGCCTGGGAGAATGAGCAGTTCTTC | TRBV29-1 | . | . | TRBJ2-1
CSAREWTGSYGYTF | TGCAGTGCTAGAGAATGGACAGGGAGCTATGGCTACACCTTC | TRBV20-1 | TRBD1 | few | TRBJ1-2
CASSVQSDTQYF | TGTGCCAGCAGCGTACAGTCAGATACGCAGTATTTT | TRBV7-2 | . | few | TRBJ2-3
CASEDRVYEQYF | TGTGCCAGCGAGGACAGGGTCTACGAGCAGTACTTC | TRBV28 | TRBD1 | . | TRBJ2-7
CASSFLRAYTDTQYF | TGTGCCAGCAGTTTTTTAAGGGCCTACACAGATACGCAGTATTTT | TRBV27 | . | few | TRBJ2-3
CSARDSGNTIYF | TGCAGTGCTAGAGATTCGGGAAACACCATATATTTT | TRBV20-1 | . | few | TRBJ1-3
CASSLVGPEQFF | TGTGCCAGCAGCTTAGTTGGACCTGAGCAGTTCTTC | TRBV11-2 | . | . | TRBJ2-1
CASSLSDSFYGYTF | TGTGCCAGCAGCTTATCGGACAGCTTCTATGGCTACACCTTC | TRBV7-2 | . | . | TRBJ1-2
CSARRDFYNEQFF | TGCAGTGCTCGCCGGGACTTTTACAATGAGCAGTTCTTC | TRBV20-1 | . | . | TRBJ2-1
CASSLAAGGPGGTQYF | TGTGCCAGCAGCTTGGCTGCGGGAGGGCCGGGGGGTACGCAGTATTTT | TRBV5-5 | TRBD2 | few | TRBJ2-3
CASSVAGSGTSYEQYF | TGTGCCAGCAGCGTAGCGGGTAGCGGGACTTCCTACGAGCAGTACTTC | TRBV9 | TRBD2 | . | TRBJ2-7
CASSLVAGAYEQYF | TGCGCCAGCAGCTTGGTAGCGGGGGCGTACGAGCAGTACTTC | TRBV5-1 | TRBD2 | many | TRBJ2-7
CASSNKGWNTEAFF | TGTGCCAGCAGCAATAAGGGGTGGAACACTGAAGCTTTCTTT | TRBV21-1 | . | . | TRBJ1-1
CASRETGGRYEQYF | TGTGCCAGCAGGGAGACAGGGGGCCGATACGAGCAGTACTTC | TRBV12-3/TRBV12-4 | TRBD1 | . | TRBJ2-7